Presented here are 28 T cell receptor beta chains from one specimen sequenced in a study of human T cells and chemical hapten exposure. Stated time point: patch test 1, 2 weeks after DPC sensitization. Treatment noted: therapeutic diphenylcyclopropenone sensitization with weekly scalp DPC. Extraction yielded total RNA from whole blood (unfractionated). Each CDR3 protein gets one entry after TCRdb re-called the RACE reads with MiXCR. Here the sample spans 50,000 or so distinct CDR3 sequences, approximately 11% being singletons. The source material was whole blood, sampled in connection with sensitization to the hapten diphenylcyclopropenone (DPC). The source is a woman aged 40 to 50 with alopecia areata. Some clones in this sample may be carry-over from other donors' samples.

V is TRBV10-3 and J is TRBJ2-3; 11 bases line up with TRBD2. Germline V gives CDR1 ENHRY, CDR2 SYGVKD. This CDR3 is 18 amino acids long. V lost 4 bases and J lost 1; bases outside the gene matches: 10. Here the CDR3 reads CAISAKIAGGRGTDTQYF. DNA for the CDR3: TGTGCCATCAGTGCTAAGATAGCGGGAGGGCGAGGCACAGATACGCAGTATTTT.

The CDR3 DNA reads as TGCGCCAGCAGCTTGGGGACTAACCCCTACGAGCAGTACTTC. This codes for CASSLGTNPYEQYF. The chain recombines TRBV5-1 with TRBJ2-7, with a weak D call TRBD2 (6 bases). Germline CDR1 is SGHRS and CDR2 is YFSETQ. The CDR3 totals 14 residues. V lost 0 bases to trimming and J lost 2 bases, with 9 bases between them.

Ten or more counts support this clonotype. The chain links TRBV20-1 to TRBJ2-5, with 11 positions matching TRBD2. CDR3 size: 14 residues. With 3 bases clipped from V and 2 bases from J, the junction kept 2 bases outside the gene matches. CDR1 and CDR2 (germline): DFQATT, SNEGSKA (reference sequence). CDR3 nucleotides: TGCAGTGCTAGGGGGACTAGCGGACAAGAGACCCAGTACTTC. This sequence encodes CSARGTSGQETQYF.

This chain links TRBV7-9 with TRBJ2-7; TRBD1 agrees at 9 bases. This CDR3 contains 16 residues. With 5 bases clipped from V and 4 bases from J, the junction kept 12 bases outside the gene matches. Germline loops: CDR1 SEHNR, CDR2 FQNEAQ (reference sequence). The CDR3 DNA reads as TGTGCCAGCAGCCCCGGACAGGGGAGGATTGGGTACGAGCAGTACTTC. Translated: CASSPGQGRIGYEQYF. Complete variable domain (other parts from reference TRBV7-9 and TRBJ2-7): DTGVSQNPRHKITKRGQNVTFRCDPISEHNRLYWYRQTLGQGPEFLTYFQNEAQLEKSRLLSDRFSAERPKGSFSTLEIQRTEQGDSAMYLCASSPGQGRIGYEQYFGPGTRLTVT.

The CDR3 protein is CSARINPTTGFTDTQYF. CDR3 sequence (DNA): TGCAGTGCTCGAATCAATCCCACGACAGGGTTTACAGATACGCAGTATTTT. V gene TRBV20-1 combines with J gene TRBJ2-3; 7 bases line up with TRBD1. The CDR3 length is 17 residues. Germline CDR1 and CDR2: DFQATT and SNEGSKA (reference sequence). The V segment lost 5 bases and the J segment 3 bases; nucleotides outside the gene matches: 17.

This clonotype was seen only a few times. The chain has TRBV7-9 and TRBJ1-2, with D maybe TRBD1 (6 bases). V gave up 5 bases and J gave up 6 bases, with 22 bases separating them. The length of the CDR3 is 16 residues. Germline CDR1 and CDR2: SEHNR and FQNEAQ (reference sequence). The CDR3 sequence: CASSPTGQPGEDGYTF. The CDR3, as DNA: TGTGCCAGCAGCCCAACCGGACAGCCGGGGGAGGATGGCTACACCTTC.

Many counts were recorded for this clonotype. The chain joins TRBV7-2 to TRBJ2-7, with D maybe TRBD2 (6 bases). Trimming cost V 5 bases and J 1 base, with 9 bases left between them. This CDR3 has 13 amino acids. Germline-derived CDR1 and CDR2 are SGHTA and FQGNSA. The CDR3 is CASSQLASYEQYF. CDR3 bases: TGTGCCAGCAGCCAACTAGCTTCCTACGAGCAGTACTTC.

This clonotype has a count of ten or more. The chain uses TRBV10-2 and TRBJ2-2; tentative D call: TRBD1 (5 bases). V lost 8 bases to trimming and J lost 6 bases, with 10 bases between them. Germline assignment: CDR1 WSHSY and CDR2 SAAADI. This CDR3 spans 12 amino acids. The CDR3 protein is CASEQVSGELFF. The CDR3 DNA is TGCGCCAGCGAACAGGTTTCCGGGGAGCTGTTTTTT.

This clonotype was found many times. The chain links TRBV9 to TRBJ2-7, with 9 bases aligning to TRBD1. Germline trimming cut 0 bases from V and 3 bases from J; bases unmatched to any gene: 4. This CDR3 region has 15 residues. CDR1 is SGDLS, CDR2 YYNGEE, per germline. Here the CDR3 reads CASSVDGTGFYEQYF. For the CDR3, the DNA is TGTGCCAGCAGCGTAGATGGGACAGGGTTCTACGAGCAGTACTTC. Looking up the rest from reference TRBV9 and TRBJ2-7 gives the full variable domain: DSGVTQTPKHLITATGQRVTLRCSPRSGDLSVYWYQQSLDQGLQFLIQYYNGEERAKGNILERFSAQQFPDLHSELNLSSLELGDSALYFCASSVDGTGFYEQYFGPGTRLTVT.

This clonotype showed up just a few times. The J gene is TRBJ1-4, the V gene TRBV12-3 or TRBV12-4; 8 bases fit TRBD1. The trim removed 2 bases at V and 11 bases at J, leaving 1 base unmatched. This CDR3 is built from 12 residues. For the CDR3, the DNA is TGTGCCAGCAGTTTACAGGGGGCGAAACTGTTTTTT. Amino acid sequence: CASSLQGAKLFF.

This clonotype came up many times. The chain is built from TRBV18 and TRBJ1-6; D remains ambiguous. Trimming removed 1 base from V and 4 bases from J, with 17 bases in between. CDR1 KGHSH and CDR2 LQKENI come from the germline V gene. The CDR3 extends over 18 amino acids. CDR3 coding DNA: TGTGCCAGCTCACCACGAGGACCGGGGAACCAATATAATTCACCCCTCCACTTT. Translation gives CASSPRGPGNQYNSPLHF.

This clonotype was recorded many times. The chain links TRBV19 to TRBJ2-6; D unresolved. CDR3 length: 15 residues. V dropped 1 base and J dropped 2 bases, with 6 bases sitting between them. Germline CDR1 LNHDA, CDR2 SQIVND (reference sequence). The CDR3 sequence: CASSIGAAGANVLTF. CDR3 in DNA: TGTGCCAGTAGTATAGGGGCAGCTGGGGCCAACGTCCTGACTTTC.

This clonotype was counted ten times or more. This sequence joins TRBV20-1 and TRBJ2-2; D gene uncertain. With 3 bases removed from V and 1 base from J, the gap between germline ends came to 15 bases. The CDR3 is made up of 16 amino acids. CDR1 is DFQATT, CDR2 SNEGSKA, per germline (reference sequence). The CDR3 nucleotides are TGCAGTGCTAGGGCCATGGGCCTAGGGAACACCGGGGAGCTGTTTTTT. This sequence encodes CSARAMGLGNTGELFF.

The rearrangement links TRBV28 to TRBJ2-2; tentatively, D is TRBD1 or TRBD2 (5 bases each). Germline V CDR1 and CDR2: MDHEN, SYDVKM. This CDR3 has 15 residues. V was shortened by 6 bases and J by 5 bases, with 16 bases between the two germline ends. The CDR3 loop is CASRLGAPITGELFF. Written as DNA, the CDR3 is TGTGCCAGCAGACTCGGGGCGCCGATAACCGGGGAGCTGTTTTTT.

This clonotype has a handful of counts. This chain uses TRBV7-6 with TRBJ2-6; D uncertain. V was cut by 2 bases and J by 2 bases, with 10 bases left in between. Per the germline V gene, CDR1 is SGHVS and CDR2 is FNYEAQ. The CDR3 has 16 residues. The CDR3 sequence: CASSLRPEPGANVLTF. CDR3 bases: TGTGCCAGCAGCTTAAGGCCAGAACCTGGGGCCAACGTCCTGACTTTC.

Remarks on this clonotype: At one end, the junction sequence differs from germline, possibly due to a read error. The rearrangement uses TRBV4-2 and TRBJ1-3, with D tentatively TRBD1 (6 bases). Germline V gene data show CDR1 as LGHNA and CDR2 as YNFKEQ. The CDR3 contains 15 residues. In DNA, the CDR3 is TGTGCCAGCTGCCAAGATCCAGGGGTCGGAAACACCATATATTTT. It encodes CASCQDPGVGNTIYF.

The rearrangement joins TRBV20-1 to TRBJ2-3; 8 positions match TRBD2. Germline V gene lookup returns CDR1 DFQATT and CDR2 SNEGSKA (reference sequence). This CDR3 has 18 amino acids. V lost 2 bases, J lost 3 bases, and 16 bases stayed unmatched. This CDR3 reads CSARSGLAGGRVTDTQYF. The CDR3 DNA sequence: TGCAGTGCTAGATCTGGACTGGCGGGAGGTCGTGTAACAGATACGCAGTATTTT.

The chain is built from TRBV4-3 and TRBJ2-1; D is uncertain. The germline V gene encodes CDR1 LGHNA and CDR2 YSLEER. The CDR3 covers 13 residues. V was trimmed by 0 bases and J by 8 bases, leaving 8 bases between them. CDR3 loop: CASSQDKRHEQFF. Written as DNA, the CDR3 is TGCGCCAGCAGCCAAGATAAGAGGCATGAGCAGTTCTTC.

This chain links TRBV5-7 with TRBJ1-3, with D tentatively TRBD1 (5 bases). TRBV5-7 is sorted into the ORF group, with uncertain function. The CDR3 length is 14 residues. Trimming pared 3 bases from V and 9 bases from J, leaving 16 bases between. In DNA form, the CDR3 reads TGTGCCAGCAGCTCACGGACACTCTCAACCACCATATATTTT. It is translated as CASSSRTLSTTIYF.

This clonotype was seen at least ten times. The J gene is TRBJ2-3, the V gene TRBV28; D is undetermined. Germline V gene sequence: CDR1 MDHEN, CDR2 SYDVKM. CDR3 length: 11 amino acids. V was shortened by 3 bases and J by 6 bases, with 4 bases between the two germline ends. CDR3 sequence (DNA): TGTGCCAGCAGTTTCCAGGATACGCAGTATTTT. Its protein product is CASSFQDTQYF.

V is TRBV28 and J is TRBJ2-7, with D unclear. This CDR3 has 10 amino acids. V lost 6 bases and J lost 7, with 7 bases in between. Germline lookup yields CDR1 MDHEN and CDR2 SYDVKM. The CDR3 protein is CASSPVEQYF. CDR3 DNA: TGTGCCAGCAGCCCTGTGGAGCAGTACTTC.

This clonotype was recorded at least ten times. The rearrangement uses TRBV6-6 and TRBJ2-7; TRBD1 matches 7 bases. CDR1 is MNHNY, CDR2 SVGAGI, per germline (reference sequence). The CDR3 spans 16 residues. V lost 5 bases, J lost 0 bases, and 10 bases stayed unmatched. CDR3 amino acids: CASSRSLGQSSYEQYF. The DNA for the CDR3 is TGTGCCAGCAGTCGAAGCCTGGGACAGAGCTCCTACGAGCAGTACTTC.

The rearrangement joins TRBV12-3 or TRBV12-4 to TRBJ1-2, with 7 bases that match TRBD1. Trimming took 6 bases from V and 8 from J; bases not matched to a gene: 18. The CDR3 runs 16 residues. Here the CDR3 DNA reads TGTGCCAGCAGCCTCTCCCAGGGGGGGCTACCTATGGGCTACACCTTC. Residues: CASSLSQGGLPMGYTF.

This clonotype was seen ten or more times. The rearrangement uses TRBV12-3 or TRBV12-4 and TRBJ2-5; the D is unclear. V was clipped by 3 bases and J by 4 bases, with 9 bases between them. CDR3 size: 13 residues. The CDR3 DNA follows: TGTGCCAGCAGTTTTGGCCCGACAGAGACCCAGTACTTC. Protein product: CASSFGPTETQYF.

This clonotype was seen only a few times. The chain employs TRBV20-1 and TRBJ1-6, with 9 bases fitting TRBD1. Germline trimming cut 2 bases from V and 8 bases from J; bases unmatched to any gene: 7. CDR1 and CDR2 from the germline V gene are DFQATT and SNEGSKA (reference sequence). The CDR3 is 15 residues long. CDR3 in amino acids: CSARRSTGGDSPLHF. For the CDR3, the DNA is TGCAGTGCTAGACGCTCGACAGGGGGAGATTCACCCCTCCACTTT.

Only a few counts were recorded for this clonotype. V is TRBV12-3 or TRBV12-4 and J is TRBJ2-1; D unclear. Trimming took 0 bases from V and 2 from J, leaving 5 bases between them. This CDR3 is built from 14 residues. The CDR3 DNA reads TGTGCCAGCAGTTTAGCGGGTACCTACAATGAGCAGTTCTTC. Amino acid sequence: CASSLAGTYNEQFF.

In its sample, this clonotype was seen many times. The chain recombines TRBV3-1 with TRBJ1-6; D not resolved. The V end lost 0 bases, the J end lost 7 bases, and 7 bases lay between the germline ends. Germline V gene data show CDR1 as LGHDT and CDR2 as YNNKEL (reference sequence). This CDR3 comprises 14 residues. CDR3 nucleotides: TGTGCCAGCAGCCAAGACCGGGTCAATTCACCCCTCCACTTT. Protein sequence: CASSQDRVNSPLHF.

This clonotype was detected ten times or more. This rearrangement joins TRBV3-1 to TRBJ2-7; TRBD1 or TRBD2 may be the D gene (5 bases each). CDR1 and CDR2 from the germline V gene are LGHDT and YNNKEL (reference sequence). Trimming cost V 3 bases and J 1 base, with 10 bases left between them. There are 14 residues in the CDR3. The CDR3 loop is CASSQGERSYEQYF. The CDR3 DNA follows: TGTGCCAGCAGCCAGGGGGAAAGATCCTACGAGCAGTACTTC.